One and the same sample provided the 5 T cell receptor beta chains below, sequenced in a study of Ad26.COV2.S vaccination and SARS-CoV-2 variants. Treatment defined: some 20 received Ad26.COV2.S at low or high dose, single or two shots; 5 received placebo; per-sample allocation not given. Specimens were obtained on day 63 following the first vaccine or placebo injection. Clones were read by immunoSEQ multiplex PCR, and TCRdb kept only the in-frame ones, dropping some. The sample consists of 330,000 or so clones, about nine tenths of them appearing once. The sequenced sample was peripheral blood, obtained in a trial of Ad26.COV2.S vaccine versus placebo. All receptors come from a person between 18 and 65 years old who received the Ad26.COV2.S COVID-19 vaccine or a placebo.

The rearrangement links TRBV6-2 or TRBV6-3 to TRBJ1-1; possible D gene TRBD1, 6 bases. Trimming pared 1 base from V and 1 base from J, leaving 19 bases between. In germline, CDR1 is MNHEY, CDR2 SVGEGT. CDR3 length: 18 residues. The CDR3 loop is CASSYLDPTGTRNTEAFF. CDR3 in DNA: TGTGCCAGCAGTTACTTAGATCCAACAGGGACTAGGAACACTGAAGCTTTCTTT.

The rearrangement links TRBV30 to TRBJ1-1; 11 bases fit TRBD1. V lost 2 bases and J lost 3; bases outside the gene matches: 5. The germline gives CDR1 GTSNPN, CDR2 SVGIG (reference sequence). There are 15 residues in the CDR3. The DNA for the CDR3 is TGTGCCTGGAGTCATGGGACAGGGGGAGACACTGAAGCTTTCTTT. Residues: CAWSHGTGGDTEAFF.

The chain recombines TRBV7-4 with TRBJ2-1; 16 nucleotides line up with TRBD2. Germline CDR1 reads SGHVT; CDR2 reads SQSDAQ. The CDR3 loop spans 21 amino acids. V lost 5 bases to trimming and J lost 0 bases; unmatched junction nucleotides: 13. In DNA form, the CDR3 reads TGTGCCAGCAGCCCGCCCCCGGGACTAGCGGGAGGGCCCACCTCCTACAATGAGCAGTTCTTC. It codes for CASSPPPGLAGGPTSYNEQFF.

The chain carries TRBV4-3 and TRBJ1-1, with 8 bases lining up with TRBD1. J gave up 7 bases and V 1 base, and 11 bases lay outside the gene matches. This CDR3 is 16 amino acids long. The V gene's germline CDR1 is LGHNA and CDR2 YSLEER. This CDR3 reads CASSQVDRAGAGEAFF. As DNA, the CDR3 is TGCGCCAGCAGCCAAGTGGACAGGGCCGGGGCGGGTGAAGCTTTCTTT.

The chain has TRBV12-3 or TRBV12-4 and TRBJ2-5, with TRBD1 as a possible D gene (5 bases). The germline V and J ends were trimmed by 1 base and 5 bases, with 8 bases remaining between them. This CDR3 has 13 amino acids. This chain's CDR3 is CASSLGGAETQYF. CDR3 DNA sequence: TGTGCCAGCAGTTTAGGTGGGGCGGAGACCCAGTACTTC.